The 27 T cell receptor beta chains listed next were all sequenced from one sample in a study of blood T cell repertoires in COVID-19. Profiling relied on immunoSEQ multiplex PCR, and the TCRdb table lists in-frame clones only, not all of them. The data show roughly 300,000 clones, nearly 90% seen once. Material: peripheral blood. The receptors shown here come from a man aged 18 to 35 with active or convalescent COVID-19.

The V gene is TRBV27, the J gene TRBJ2-2; tentative D call: TRBD1 (5 bases). V was pared by 5 bases and J by 1 base, with 14 bases between. Germline CDR1 reads MNHEY; CDR2 reads SMNVEV (reference sequence). The length of the CDR3 is 16 residues. The CDR3 loop is CASSLGWGRNTGELFF. CDR3 DNA sequence: TGTGCCAGCAGTCTCGGCTGGGGCCGGAACACCGGGGAGCTGTTTTTT.

The chain uses TRBV4-2 and TRBJ1-1; no clear D gene. Trimming cost V 0 bases and J 0 bases, with 8 bases left between them. Germline CDR1 LGHNA, CDR2 YNFKEQ. This CDR3 has 15 residues. The CDR3 reads CASSQEGGLNTEAFF. CDR3 DNA sequence: TGTGCCAGCAGCCAAGAGGGAGGGTTGAACACTGAAGCTTTCTTT.

This chain uses TRBV25-1 with TRBJ2-5; D unresolved. This CDR3 is built from 12 residues. V lost 0 bases to trimming and J lost 9 bases, with 8 bases between them. From germline, CDR1 is MGHDK and CDR2 SYGVNS. CDR3 sequence reads: CASSEYTQSQYF. DNA of the CDR3: TGTGCCAGCAGTGAATATACTCAATCCCAGTACTTC. Variable domain in full (rest from reference TRBV25-1 and TRBJ2-5): EADIYQTPRYLVIGTGKKITLECSQTMGHDKMYWYQQDPGMELHLIHYSYGVNSTEKGDLSSESTVSRIRTEHFPLTLESARPSHTSQYLCASSEYTQSQYFGPGTRLLVL.

The chain has TRBV12-3 or TRBV12-4 and TRBJ1-3; D is ambiguous. V dropped 6 bases and J dropped 0 bases, with 6 bases sitting between them. CDR3 length: 13 residues. The CDR3 loop reads CASRESSGNTIYF. CDR3 in DNA: TGTGCCAGCAGGGAGAGCTCTGGAAACACCATATATTTT.

The rearrangement joins TRBV5-1 to TRBJ2-5; 7 bases are a match to TRBD2. Germline CDR1 reads SGHRS; CDR2 reads YFSETQ. This CDR3 spans 15 amino acids. After removal of 5 bases from V and 5 bases from J, the junction contained 12 bases not matched to a gene. The DNA of the CDR3 is TGCGCCAGCAGAGGACAAGGACTAGTCGGGGAGACCCAGTACTTC. This gives the protein CASRGQGLVGETQYF.

The CDR3 protein is CASSVELAGGSDTQYF. The CDR3 bases are TGTGCCAGCAGCGTTGAACTAGCGGGAGGGTCAGATACGCAGTATTTT. V gene TRBV9 combines with J gene TRBJ2-3; TRBD2 matches 13 bases. The germline gives CDR1 SGDLS, CDR2 YYNGEE. The CDR3 loop spans 16 amino acids. Trimming at V came to 2 bases and at J to 4 bases, leaving 4 bases not matched to a gene.

This sequence joins TRBV5-1 and TRBJ2-6, with D maybe TRBD1 (6 bases). The CDR3 has 18 amino acids. Germline V gene data show CDR1 as SGHRS and CDR2 as YFSETQ. Between the trimmed V and J ends, which lost 2 bases and 2 bases, there was a span of 17 bases. Here the CDR3 DNA reads TGCGCCAGCAGCTTCATACAGGGATCTGTCCCTGGGGCCAACGTCCTGACTTTC. Amino acids: CASSFIQGSVPGANVLTF.

This rearrangement joins TRBV10-3 to TRBJ1-1; tentative D call: TRBD1 (5 bases). Deletions cut 0 bases from V and 11 bases from J, with 13 bases between. The CDR3 sequence is 13 residues long. CDR1 is ENHRY and CDR2 is SYGVKD in the germline V gene. The CDR3: CAISESGRVGAFF. CDR3 nucleotide sequence: TGTGCCATCAGTGAGTCGGGCAGGGTAGGGGCTTTCTTT.

The chain's CDR3 is CASSQRDRVNGYTF. The CDR3 DNA follows: TGTGCCAGTAGCCAACGGGACAGGGTTAATGGCTACACCTTC. This rearrangement joins TRBV19 to TRBJ1-2; 9 bases map to TRBD1. The CDR3 consists of 14 residues. Germline V gene data show CDR1 as LNHDA and CDR2 as SQIVND (reference sequence). V lost 6 bases, J lost 6 bases, and 8 bases stayed unmatched.

The chain couples TRBV19 to TRBJ1-1; 8 bases align to TRBD1. V shed 7 bases and J 4 bases; nucleotides not matched to a gene: 8. The CDR3 contains 14 residues. The germline gives CDR1 LNHDA, CDR2 SQIVND (reference sequence). The chain's CDR3 is CASIDRGVGTEAFF. The CDR3 region has the DNA TGTGCCAGTATTGACAGGGGTGTGGGCACTGAAGCTTTCTTT.

The chain uses TRBV3-1 (or the pseudogene TRBV3-2) and TRBJ2-7; unclear D gene. Per germline, CDR1 LGHDT and CDR2 YNNKEL (reference sequence). CDR3 length equals 11 residues. Trimming took 1 base from V and 6 from J, leaving 4 bases between them. Here the CDR3 DNA reads TGTGCCAGCAGCCAAGCGGGCGAGCAGTACTTC. Translated, it gives CASSQAGEQYF.

The chain recombines TRBV7-9 with TRBJ1-6, with 8 bases lining up with TRBD1. The V gene's germline CDR1 is SEHNR and CDR2 FQNEAQ (reference sequence). The CDR3 length is 14 residues. Trimming at V came to 5 bases and at J to 10 bases, leaving 7 bases not matched to a gene. The CDR3 spells CASSLGQGFSPLHF. The CDR3 nucleotides read TGTGCCAGCAGCCTTGGACAGGGATTCTCACCCCTCCACTTT.

The gene calls are TRBV5-6 and TRBJ1-4; D may be TRBD1 (5 bases). Germline values: CDR1 SGHDT, CDR2 YYEEEE. This CDR3 has 15 residues. Trimming shortened V by 5 bases and J by 4 bases, and 15 bases separated the two germline ends. Written as DNA, the CDR3 is TGTGCCAGCAGTTTTGGTCAGGGTCTTAATGAAAAACTGTTTTTT. It yields the protein CASSFGQGLNEKLFF.

The V and J genes are TRBV12-3 or TRBV12-4 and TRBJ2-1; tentative D call: TRBD1 (5 bases). Trimming removed 7 bases at V and 6 bases at J, with 13 bases between. This CDR3 comprises 13 residues. As DNA, the CDR3 is TGTGCCAGCACTGATAGACAGCGCAATGAGCAGTTCTTC. Amino acids: CASTDRQRNEQFF.

This rearrangement joins TRBV5-1 to TRBJ2-5; TRBD1 agrees at 8 bases. With 3 bases clipped from V and 4 bases from J, the junction kept 14 bases outside the gene matches. Germline CDR1 SGHRS, CDR2 YFSETQ. The CDR3 has 17 amino acids. The CDR3 region has the DNA TGCGCCAGCAGCTACAAAATTACCGGGACAGGAGGAGAGACCCAGTACTTC. Translated, it gives CASSYKITGTGGETQYF.

With regard to this clone: Other nucleotide sequences in the sample specify the same CDR3. This chain joins TRBV9 and TRBJ1-1; D gene ambiguous. From germline, CDR1 is SGDLS and CDR2 YYNGEE. The CDR3 is 13 residues long. Trimming stripped 4 bases from V and 1 base from J, with 8 bases between. The CDR3 loop reads CASSPGGNTEAFF. The CDR3 DNA follows: TGTGCCAGCAGCCCGGGTGGGAACACTGAAGCTTTCTTT.

The chain uses TRBV10-3 and TRBJ1-5, with a tentative D call TRBD1 (6 bases). Germline V gene data show CDR1 as ENHRY and CDR2 as SYGVKD. Trimming removed 7 bases from V and 7 bases from J, with 14 bases in between. The CDR3 spans 13 residues. The CDR3, as DNA: TGTGCCATCAACAGGGAAAAAGAGCAGCCCCAGCATTTT. Protein sequence: CAINREKEQPQHF.

The V call is TRBV3-1 (or the pseudogene TRBV3-2), the J call TRBJ2-7; D call uncertain. CDR3 length: 11 amino acids. Trimming took off 0 bases at V and 10 bases at J, with 7 bases between the two ends. Germline V lookup: CDR1 LGHDT, CDR2 YNNKEL (reference sequence). The CDR3: CASSQENSQYF. The CDR3 DNA reads TGTGCCAGCAGCCAAGAAAACAGCCAGTACTTC.

This clone was picked up one time. Sequence at one end of the junction differs from germline and may be a read error. V gene TRBV2 combines with J gene TRBJ2-5; 9 positions agree with TRBD1. Germline V CDR1 and CDR2: SNHLY, FYNNEI. CDR3 length equals 13 residues. The CDR3 spells CASREDRGETQYF. The CDR3 DNA reads as TGTGCCAGCAGGGAAGACAGGGGGGAGACCCAGTACTTC. Full variable domain (outside the CDR3, taken from reference TRBV2 and TRBJ2-5): EPEVTQTPSHQVTQMGQEVILRCVPISNHLYFYWYRQILGQKVEFLVSFYNNEISEKSEIFDDQFSVERPDGSNFTLKIRSTKLEDSAMYFCASREDRGETQYFGPGTRLLVL.

The chain has TRBV18 and TRBJ2-3; 7 bases match TRBD1. The CDR3 consists of 14 residues. J gave up 3 bases and V 5 bases, and 5 bases lay outside the gene matches. CDR1 is KGHSH and CDR2 is LQKENI in the germline V gene. The CDR3 DNA follows: TGTGCCAGCTCAATCCGGGACAGTACAGATACGCAGTATTTT. Its protein product is CASSIRDSTDTQYF.

The chain combines TRBV6-5 with TRBJ2-2; D is perhaps TRBD2 (6 bases). The germline CDR1 and CDR2 sequences are MNHEY and SVGAGI. This CDR3 region has 15 residues. V lost 8 bases, J lost 4 bases, and 17 bases lay in between. DNA of the CDR3: TGTGCCAGCGGCCCGTGGAGGGGAGGCACCGGGGAGCTGTTTTTT. As protein: CASGPWRGGTGELFF.

The chain joins TRBV9 to TRBJ1-5; maybe TRBD1 (6 bases). Germline V gene lookup returns CDR1 SGDLS and CDR2 YYNGEE. This CDR3 spans 15 amino acids. The germline V and J ends were trimmed by 0 bases and 4 bases, with 11 bases remaining between them. CDR3 bases: TGTGCCAGCAGCGTAGAAGGTGACAGGAATCAGCCCCAGCATTTT. Translation gives CASSVEGDRNQPQHF.

The chain carries TRBV19 and TRBJ2-6; perhaps TRBD1 as D (5 bases). The ends were cut back, 5 bases at V and 2 bases at J, with 16 bases in the middle. This CDR3 spans 17 amino acids. CDR1 and CDR2 (germline): LNHDA, SQIVND (reference sequence). This CDR3 is CASSSHQGGAGANVLTF. The CDR3 nucleotides are TGTGCCAGTAGTTCTCACCAGGGTGGAGCTGGGGCCAACGTCCTGACTTTC.

The chain couples TRBV10-2 to TRBJ1-1; maybe TRBD1 (6 bases). Germline CDR1 WSHSY, CDR2 SAAADI. The CDR3 totals 14 residues. V was shortened by 6 bases and J by 0 bases, with 11 bases between the two germline ends. The chain's CDR3 is CASRVGQMNTEAFF. The CDR3 nucleotides read TGCGCCAGCAGAGTAGGACAGATGAACACTGAAGCTTTCTTT.

The V gene is TRBV7-9, the J gene TRBJ2-7; the match to TRBD1 covers 9 bases. J gave up 3 bases and V 6 bases, and 9 bases lay outside the gene matches. The CDR3 contains 15 residues. Germline V gene lookup returns CDR1 SEHNR and CDR2 FQNEAQ (reference sequence). CDR3 amino acids: CASSLPGQGLYEQYF. The CDR3 coding sequence is TGTGCCAGCAGTTTGCCGGGACAGGGCCTCTACGAGCAGTACTTC.

The genes are TRBV25-1 and TRBJ1-2; 8 bases are a match to TRBD1. Germline CDR1 and CDR2: MGHDK and SYGVNS. V dropped 3 bases and J dropped 7; count of bases not matched to a gene: 4. The CDR3 has 13 residues. Here the CDR3 DNA reads TGTGCCAGCAGTGACGGACAGGGAGGTGGCTACACCTTC. Its protein is CASSDGQGGGYTF.

The rearrangement joins TRBV19 to TRBJ2-3, with D tentatively TRBD1 (6 bases). V lost 3 bases to trimming and J lost 11 bases, with 9 bases between them. There are 11 residues in the CDR3. Germline CDR1 and CDR2: LNHDA and SQIVND (reference sequence). The CDR3, as DNA: TGTGCCAGTAGTATTACAGGGAAGCAGTATTTT. Protein product: CASSITGKQYF.